This T cell receptor (beta chain) was observed in a study of cytomegalovirus exposure and HLA in healthy donors. Study background: Counted in an early data release were roughly 81 million unique TCRs from HLA-typed donors.

V lost 3 bases and J lost 0; bases outside the gene matches: 11. Germline CDR1 SGHRS, CDR2 YFSETQ. The length of the CDR3 is 18 residues. PCR involved 60 Vbeta and 13 Jbeta primers. Clones were sequenced by immunoSEQ multiplex PCR, and TCRdb holds only the in-frame ones, with some missing. This table holds 170,000 or so clones, roughly 87% found once. Material: PBMCs. The receptor comes from a woman aged 50 to 60 in good health and CMV-seronegative. The gene calls are TRBV5-1 and TRBJ2-7, with 11 bases lining up with TRBD2. CDR3 sequence reads: CASSSRPLAGGSSYEQYF. The CDR3 DNA reads TGCGCCAGCAGCTCACGGCCCCTAGCGGGAGGCAGCTCCTACGAGCAGTACTTC.